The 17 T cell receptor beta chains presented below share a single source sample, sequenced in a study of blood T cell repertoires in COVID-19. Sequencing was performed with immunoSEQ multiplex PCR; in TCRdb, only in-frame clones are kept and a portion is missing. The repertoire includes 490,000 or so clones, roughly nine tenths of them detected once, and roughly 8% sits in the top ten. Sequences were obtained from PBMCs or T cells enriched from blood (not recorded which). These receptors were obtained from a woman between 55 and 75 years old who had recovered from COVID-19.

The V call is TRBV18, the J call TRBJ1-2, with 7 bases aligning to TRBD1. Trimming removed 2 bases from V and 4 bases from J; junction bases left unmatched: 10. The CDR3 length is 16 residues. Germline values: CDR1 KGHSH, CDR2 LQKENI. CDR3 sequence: CASSPSTGTEGYGYTF. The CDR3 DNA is TGTGCCAGCTCACCATCTACCGGGACAGAGGGCTATGGCTACACCTTC.

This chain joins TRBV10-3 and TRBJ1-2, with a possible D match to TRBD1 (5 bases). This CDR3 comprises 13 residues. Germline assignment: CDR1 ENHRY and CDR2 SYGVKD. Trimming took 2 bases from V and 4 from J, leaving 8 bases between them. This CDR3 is CAISEGALYGYTF. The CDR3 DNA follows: TGTGCCATCAGTGAGGGGGCCCTCTATGGCTACACCTTC.

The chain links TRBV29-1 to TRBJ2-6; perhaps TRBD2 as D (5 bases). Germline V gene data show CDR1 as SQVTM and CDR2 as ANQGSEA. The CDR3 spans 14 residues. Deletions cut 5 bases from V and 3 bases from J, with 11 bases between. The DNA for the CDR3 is TGCAGCGTTCGGGGTGACAATGGGGCCAACGTCCTGACTTTC. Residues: CSVRGDNGANVLTF. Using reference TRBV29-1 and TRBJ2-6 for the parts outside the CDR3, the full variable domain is SAVISQKPSRDICQRGTSLTIQCQVDSQVTMMFWYRQQPGQSLTLIATANQGSEATYESGFVIDKFPISRPNLTFSTLTVSNMSPEDSSIYLCSVRGDNGANVLTFGAGSRLTVL.

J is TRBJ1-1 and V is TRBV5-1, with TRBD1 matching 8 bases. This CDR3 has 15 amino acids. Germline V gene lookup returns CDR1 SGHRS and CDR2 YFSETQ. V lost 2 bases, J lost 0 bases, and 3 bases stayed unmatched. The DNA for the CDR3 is TGCGCCAGCAGCTTAAGGACAGGGTTGAACACTGAAGCTTTCTTT. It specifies CASSLRTGLNTEAFF.

DNA of the CDR3: TGTGCCAGCGGGACAGGGGGAATGAGCAATCAGCCCCAGCATTTT. This codes for CASGTGGMSNQPQHF. The V gene is TRBV6-5, the J gene TRBJ1-5; 11 bases match TRBD1. CDR3 length: 15 residues. V trimming: 8 bases; J trimming: 1 base; junction bases outside the gene matches: 4. Germline V gene data show CDR1 as MNHEY and CDR2 as SVGAGI.

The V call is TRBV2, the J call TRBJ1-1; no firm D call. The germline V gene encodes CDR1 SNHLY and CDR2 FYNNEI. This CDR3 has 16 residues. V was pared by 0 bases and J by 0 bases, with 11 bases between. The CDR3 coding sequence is TGTGCCAGCAGTGAAGCGCTTAACAGAGTGAACACTGAAGCTTTCTTT. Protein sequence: CASSEALNRVNTEAFF.

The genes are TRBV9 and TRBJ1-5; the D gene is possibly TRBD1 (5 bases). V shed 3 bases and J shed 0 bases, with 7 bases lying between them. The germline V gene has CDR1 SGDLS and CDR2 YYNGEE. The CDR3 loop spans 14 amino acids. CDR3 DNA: TGTGCCAGCAGCGGGGGGGATAGCAATCAGCCCCAGCATTTT. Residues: CASSGGDSNQPQHF.

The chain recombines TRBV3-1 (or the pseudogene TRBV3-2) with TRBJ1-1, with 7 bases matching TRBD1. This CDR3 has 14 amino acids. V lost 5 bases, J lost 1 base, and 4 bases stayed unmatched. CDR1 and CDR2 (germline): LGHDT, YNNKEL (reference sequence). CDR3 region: CASSSRDRNTEAFF. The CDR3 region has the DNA TGTGCCAGCAGCTCCCGGGACAGGAACACTGAAGCTTTCTTT.

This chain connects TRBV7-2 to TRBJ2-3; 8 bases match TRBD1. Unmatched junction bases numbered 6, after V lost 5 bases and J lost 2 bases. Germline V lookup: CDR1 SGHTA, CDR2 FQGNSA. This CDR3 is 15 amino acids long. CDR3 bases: TGTGCCAGCAGCGCCAGACAGGGGATCACAGATACGCAGTATTTT. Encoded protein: CASSARQGITDTQYF.

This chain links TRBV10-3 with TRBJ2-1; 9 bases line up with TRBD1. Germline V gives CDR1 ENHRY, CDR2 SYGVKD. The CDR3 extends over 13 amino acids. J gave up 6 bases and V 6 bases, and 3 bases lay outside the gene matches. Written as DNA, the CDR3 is TGTGCCATCAGGACAGGGGGAACCAATGAGCAGTTCTTC. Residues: CAIRTGGTNEQFF.

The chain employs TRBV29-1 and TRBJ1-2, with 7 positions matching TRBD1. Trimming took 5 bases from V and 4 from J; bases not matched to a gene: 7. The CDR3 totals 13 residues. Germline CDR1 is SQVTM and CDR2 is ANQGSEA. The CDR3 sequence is CSVPDRASYGYTF. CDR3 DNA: TGCAGCGTTCCCGACAGGGCCAGCTATGGCTACACCTTC.

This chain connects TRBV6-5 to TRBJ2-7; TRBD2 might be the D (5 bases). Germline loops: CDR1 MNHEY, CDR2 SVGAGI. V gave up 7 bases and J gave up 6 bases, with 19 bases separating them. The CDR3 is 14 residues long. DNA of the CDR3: TGTGCCAGCACCAGAATATGGCTAGCTGCCGAGCAGTACTTC. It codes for CASTRIWLAAEQYF.

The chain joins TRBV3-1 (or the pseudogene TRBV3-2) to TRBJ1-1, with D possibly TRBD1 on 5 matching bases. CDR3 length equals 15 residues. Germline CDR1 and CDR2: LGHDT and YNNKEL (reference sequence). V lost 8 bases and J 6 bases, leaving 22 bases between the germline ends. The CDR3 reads CASRGGQGRRPEAFF. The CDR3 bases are TGTGCCAGCCGCGGAGGGCAGGGAAGACGGCCTGAAGCTTTCTTT.

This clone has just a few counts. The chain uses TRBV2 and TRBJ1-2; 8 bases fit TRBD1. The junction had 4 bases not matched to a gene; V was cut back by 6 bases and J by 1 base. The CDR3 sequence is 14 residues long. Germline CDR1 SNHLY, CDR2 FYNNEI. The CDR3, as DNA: TGTGCCAGCAGAACGACAGGGGTTAACTATGGCTACACCTTC. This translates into CASRTTGVNYGYTF.

The CDR3 region is CSVGHGTEAFF. CDR3 DNA: TGCAGTGTCGGACACGGCACTGAAGCTTTCTTT. V is TRBV20-1 and J is TRBJ1-1; possibly TRBD1 for D (5 bases). With 7 bases removed from V and 4 bases from J, the gap between germline ends came to 10 bases. Germline V gene sequence: CDR1 DFQATT, CDR2 SNEGSKA (reference sequence). The CDR3 contains 11 residues.

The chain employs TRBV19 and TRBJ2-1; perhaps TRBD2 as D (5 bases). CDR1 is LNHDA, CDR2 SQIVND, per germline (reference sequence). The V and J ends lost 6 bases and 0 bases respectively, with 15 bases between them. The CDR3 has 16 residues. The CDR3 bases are TGTGCCAGTAGGAAGAGACTACAGAGCTCCTACAATGAGCAGTTCTTC. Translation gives CASRKRLQSSYNEQFF.

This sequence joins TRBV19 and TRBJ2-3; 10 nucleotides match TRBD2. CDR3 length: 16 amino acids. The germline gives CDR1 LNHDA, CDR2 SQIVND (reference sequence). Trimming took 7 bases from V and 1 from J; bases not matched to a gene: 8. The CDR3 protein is CASTIPGLAGTDTQYF. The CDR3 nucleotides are TGTGCCAGTACCATTCCCGGACTAGCGGGCACAGATACGCAGTATTTT.